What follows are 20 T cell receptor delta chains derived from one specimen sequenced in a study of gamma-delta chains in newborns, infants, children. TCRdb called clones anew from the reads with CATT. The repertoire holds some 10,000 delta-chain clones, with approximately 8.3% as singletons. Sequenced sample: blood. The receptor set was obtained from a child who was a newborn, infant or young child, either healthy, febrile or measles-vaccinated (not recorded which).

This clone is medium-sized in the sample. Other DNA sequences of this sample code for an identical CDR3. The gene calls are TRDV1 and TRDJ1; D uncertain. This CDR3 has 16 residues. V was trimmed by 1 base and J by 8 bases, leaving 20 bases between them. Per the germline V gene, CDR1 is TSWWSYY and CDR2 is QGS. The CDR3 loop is CALGEPAGLSRGKLIF. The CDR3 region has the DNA TGTGCTCTTGGGGAACCCGCAGGGCTCTCGAGAGGAAAACTCATCTTT.

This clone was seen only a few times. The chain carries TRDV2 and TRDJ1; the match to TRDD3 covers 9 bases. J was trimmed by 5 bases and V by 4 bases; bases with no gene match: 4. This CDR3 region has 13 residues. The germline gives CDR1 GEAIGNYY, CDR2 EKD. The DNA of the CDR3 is TGTGCCTGTGATCGCCTGGGGGATGATAAACTCATCTTT. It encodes CACDRLGDDKLIF.

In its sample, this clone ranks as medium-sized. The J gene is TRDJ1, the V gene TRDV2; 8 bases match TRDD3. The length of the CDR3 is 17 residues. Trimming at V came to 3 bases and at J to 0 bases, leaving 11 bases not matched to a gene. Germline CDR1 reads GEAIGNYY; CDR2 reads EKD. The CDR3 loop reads CACDGVLGASDTDKLIF. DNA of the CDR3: TGTGCCTGTGACGGGGTACTGGGGGCCTCAGACACCGATAAACTCATCTTT.

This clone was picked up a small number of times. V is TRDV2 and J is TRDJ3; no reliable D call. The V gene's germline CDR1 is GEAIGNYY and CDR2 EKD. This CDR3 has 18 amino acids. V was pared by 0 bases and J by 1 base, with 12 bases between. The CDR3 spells CACDTAEGISWDTRQMFF. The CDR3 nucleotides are TGTGCCTGTGACACCGCGGAGGGAATATCCTGGGACACCCGACAGATGTTTTTC.

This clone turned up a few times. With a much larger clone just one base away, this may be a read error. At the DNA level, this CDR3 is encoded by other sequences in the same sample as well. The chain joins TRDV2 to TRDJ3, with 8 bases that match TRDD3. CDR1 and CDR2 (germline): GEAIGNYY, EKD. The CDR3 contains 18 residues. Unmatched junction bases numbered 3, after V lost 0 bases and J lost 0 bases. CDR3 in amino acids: CACDTAGGYSWDTRQMFF. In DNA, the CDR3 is TGTGCCTGTGACACCGCCGGGGGATACTCCTGGGACACCCGACAGATGTTTTTC.

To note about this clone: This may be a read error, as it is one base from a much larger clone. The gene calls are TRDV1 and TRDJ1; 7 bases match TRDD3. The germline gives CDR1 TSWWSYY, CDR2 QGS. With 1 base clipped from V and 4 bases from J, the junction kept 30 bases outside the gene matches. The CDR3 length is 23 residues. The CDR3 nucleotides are TGTGCTCTTGGGGAACGAACTCTTCTATTGCCCTACCACTTTACTGGGGATAGCGATAAACTCATCTTT. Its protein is CALGERTLLLPYHFTGDSDKLIF.

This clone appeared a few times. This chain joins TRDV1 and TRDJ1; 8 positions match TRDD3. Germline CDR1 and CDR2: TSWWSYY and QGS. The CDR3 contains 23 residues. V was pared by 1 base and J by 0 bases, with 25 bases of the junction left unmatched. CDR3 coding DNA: TGTGCTCTTGGGGAACGCACCTGCCTTCTCGATTACTGGGGGCCGGAGTACACCGATAAACTCATCTTT. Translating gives CALGERTCLLDYWGPEYTDKLIF.

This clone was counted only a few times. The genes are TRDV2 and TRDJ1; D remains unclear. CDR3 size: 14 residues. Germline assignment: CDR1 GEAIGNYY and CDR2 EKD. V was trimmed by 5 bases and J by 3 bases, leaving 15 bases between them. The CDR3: CACVVLAKPDKLIF. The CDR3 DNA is TGTGCCTGTGTCGTACTCGCTAAACCCGATAAACTCATCTTT.

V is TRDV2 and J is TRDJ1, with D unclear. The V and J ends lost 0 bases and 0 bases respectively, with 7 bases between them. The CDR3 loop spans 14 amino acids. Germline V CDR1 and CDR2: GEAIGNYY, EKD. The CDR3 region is CACDTAWDTDKLIF. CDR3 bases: TGTGCCTGTGACACCGCTTGGGACACCGATAAACTCATCTTT.

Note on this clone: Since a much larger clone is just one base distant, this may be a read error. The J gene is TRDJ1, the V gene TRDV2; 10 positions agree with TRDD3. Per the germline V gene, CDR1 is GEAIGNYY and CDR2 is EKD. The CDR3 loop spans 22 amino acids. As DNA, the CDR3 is TGTGCCTGTGACACGGTTTCTGTCACTGGGGGATTACGTACAACGTACACCTATAAACTCATCTTT. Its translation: CACDTVSVTGGLRTTYTYKLIF.

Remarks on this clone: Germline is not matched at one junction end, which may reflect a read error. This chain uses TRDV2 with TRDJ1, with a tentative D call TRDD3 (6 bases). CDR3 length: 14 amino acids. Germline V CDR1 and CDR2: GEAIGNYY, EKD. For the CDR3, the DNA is TGTGCCCGTGACAGGATGGGGGTCACCGATAAACTCATCTTT. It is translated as CARDRMGVTDKLIF.

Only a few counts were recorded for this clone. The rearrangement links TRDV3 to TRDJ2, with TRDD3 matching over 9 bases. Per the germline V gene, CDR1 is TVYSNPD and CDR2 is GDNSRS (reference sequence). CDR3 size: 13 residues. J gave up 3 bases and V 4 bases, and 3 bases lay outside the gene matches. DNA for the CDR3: TGTGCCTGCTACTGGGGGATGACAGCACAACTCTTCTTT. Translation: CACYWGMTAQLFF.

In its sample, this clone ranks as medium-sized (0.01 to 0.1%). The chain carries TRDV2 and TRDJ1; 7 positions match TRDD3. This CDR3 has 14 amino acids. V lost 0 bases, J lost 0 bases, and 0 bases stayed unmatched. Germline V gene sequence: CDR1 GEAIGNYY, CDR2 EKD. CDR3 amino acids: CACDTWGNTDKLIF. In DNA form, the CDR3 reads TGTGCCTGTGACACCTGGGGGAACACCGATAAACTCATCTTT.

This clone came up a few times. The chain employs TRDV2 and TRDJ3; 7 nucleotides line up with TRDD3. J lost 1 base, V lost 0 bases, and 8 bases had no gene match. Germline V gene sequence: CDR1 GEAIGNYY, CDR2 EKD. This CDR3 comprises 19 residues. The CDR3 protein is CACDTLTGDISWDTRQMFF. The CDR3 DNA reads TGTGCCTGTGACACCCTTACTGGGGATATATCCTGGGACACCCGACAGATGTTTTTC.

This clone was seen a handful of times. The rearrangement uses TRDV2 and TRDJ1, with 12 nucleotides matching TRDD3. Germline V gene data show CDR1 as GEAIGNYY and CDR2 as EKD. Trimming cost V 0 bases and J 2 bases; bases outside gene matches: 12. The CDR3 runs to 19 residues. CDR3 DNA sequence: TGTGCCTGTGACACCGTGCCCCTACTGGGGGATACTAGGACCGATAAACTCATCTTT. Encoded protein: CACDTVPLLGDTRTDKLIF.

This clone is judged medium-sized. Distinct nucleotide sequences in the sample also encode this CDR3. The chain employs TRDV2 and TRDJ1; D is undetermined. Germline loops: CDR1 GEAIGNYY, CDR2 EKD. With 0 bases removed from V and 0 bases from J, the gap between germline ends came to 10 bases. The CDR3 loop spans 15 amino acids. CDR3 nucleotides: TGTGCCTGTGACACCGTAGGACGTTACACCGATAAACTCATCTTT. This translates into CACDTVGRYTDKLIF.

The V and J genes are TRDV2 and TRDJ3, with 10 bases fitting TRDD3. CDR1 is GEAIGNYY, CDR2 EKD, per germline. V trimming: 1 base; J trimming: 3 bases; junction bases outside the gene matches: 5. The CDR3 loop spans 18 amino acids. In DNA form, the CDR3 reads TGTGCCTGTGACACTGGGGGATACTCCTTCTGGGACACCCGACAGATGTTTTTC. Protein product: CACDTGGYSFWDTRQMFF.

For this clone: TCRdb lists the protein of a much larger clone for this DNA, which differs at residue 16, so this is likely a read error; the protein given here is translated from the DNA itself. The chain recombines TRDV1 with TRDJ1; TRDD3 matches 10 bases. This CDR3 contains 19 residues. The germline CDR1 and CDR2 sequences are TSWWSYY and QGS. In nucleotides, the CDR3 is TGTGCTCTTGGGGAATATTCCTTCGGGGGATACGCAAACACCGATAGACTCATCTTT. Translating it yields CALGEYSFGGYANTDRLIF.

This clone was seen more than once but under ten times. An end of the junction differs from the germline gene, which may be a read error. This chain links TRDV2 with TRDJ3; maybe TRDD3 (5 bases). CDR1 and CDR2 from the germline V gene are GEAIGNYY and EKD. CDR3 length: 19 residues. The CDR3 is CACDTAGGRSSWDTRQMFF. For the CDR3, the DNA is TGTGCCTGTGACACCGCCGGGGGTAGAAGCTCCTGGGACACCCGACAGATGTTTTTT.

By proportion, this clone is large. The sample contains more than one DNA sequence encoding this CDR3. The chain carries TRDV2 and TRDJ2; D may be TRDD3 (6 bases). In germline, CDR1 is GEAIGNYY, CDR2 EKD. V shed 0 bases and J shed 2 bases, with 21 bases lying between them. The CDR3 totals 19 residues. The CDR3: CACDTLSRGSDRLTAQLFF. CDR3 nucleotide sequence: TGTGCCTGTGACACCCTATCCAGGGGATCCGACCGATTGACAGCACAACTCTTCTTT.